This TCR beta chain was captured in a study of OX40 agonist ivuxolimab in advanced cancers. Study background: With ivuxolimab, an agonistic anti-OX40 (CD134) antibody, patients were treated. The study, taken as a whole, reports: In the 0.1-3.0 mg/kg groups, partial responders showed among the lowest expansion.

Here immunoSEQ multiplex PCR was the method, and the copy in TCRdb shows in-frame clones only, minus some. The data show roughly 79,000 clones, with 84% seen just once and 0.51% held by the top ten. Germline CDR1 SGHRS, CDR2 YFSETQ. Trimming took 8 bases from V and 0 from J; bases not matched to a gene: 4. This CDR3 has 15 amino acids. Worth noting for this clone: Its antigen is still unknown.

This specimen was CD4+ or CD8+ T cells sorted from blood, taken in a trial of the OX40 agonist ivuxolimab. The receptor's source is an adult with an advanced solid tumor such as melanoma, head and neck, liver or kidney cancer. The chain employs TRBV5-1 and TRBJ2-6; 8 bases align to TRBD1. Here the CDR3 reads CASRTGGSGANVLTF. The CDR3 nucleotides are TGCGCCAGTAGAACAGGGGGCTCTGGGGCCAACGTCCTGACTTTC.